This TCR beta chain was retrieved from a study of cytomegalovirus exposure and HLA in healthy donors. Germline CDR1 and CDR2: KGHSH and LQKENI. The CDR3 runs 16 residues. With 2 bases clipped from V and 1 base from J, the junction kept 6 bases outside the gene matches. As for this clone: Its antigen is unidentified.

The PCR contained 60 Vbeta and 13 Jbeta primers. Assay used: immunoSEQ multiplex PCR; TCRdb lists only in-frame clones, some missing. Of about 180,000 clones in the sample, about four fifths were seen once. General study results and limits: HLA alleles were associated with 15,000 to 20,000 TCR beta sequences in a later analysis at 0.05 false discovery rate. More clonal expansion characterized HLA-associated TCR beta chains than equally common others in a later analysis.

The sequenced sample consisted of PBMCs. The TCR comes from a middle-aged man in good health and CMV-seronegative. The chain employs TRBV18 and TRBJ1-1; TRBD1 matches 8 bases. In DNA, the CDR3 is TGTGCCAGCTCACCAAAAATACAGGGGGGGAACACTGAAGCTTTCTTT. It encodes CASSPKIQGGNTEAFF.